These 10 T cell receptor beta chains were sequenced from one sample in a study of beta chain features in type 1 diabetes. Study findings and constraints: TCRB CDR3 length was moderately but significantly reduced in all four CD4+ subsets of Type 1 diabetes patients.

The entirety of the isolated RNA underwent reverse transcription, so expressed TCRB transcripts were sequenced. TCRdb keeps only in-frame clones here, not all; method: immunoSEQ multiplex PCR. Counted here are hundreds of thousands of clones, approximately 14% occurring once; the ten biggest clones make up more than 0.015%. The antigens these receptors bind are not known. The sample taken for sequencing was naive CD4+ T cells from blood. These receptors all stem from a man aged 30-40 years with type 1 diabetes.

V and J are TRBV9 and TRBJ1-5; TRBD1 agrees at 9 bases. Germline V CDR1 and CDR2: SGDLS, YYNGEE. J gave up 7 bases and V 0 bases, and 5 bases lay outside the gene matches. CDR3 length: 15 amino acids. The CDR3 DNA sequence: TGTGCCAGCAGCGTAGGAGGGACAGGGTCCCAGCCCCAGCATTTT. Translated, it gives CASSVGGTGSQPQHF.

This clone was counted only a few times. The rearrangement joins TRBV6-5 to TRBJ1-2; the D gene is possibly TRBD1 (5 bases). CDR3 size: 15 residues. Trimming left V 1 base short and J 8 bases short, with 17 bases between. Germline V gene lookup returns CDR1 MNHEY and CDR2 SVGAGI. CDR3 nucleotide sequence: TGTGCCAGCAGTTACTTAGGACCGACGCGGGGCGGCTACACCTTC. Its translation is CASSYLGPTRGGYTF.

V usage is TRBV9 and J usage is TRBJ1-2; tentative D call: TRBD1 (6 bases). Trimming cost V 6 bases and J 4 bases, with 16 bases left between them. Germline-derived CDR1 and CDR2 are SGDLS and YYNGEE. CDR3 length: 14 residues. The chain's CDR3 is CASNREPSFYGYTF. The CDR3 DNA follows: TGTGCCAGCAACAGGGAGCCGTCTTTCTATGGCTACACCTTC.

A few counts support this clone. This sequence joins TRBV4-2 and TRBJ1-3; possible D gene TRBD1, 6 bases. In germline, CDR1 is LGHNA, CDR2 YNFKEQ. The CDR3 sequence is 16 residues long. Between the trimmed V and J ends, which lost 1 base and 4 bases, there was a span of 14 bases. CDR3 nucleotide sequence: TGTGCCAGCAGCCAAGTCAAAGGGACAACCGGAAACACCATATATTTT. It specifies CASSQVKGTTGNTIYF.

The gene calls are TRBV29-1 and TRBJ2-7, with 8 bases identical to TRBD1. The germline CDR1 and CDR2 sequences are SQVTM and ANQGSEA. The CDR3 is 14 amino acids. Trimming removed 4 bases from V and 3 bases from J; junction bases left unmatched: 8. The CDR3 region has the DNA TGCAGCGTTGCGAGACAGGGGAAATTCTACGAGCAGTACTTC. It is translated as CSVARQGKFYEQYF.

This clone was seen a few times. V usage is TRBV6-5 and J usage is TRBJ2-5; D is possibly TRBD2 (6 bases). The CDR3 extends over 14 amino acids. The V gene lost 1 base and the J gene lost 3 bases, with 9 bases spanning the gap. In germline, CDR1 is MNHEY, CDR2 SVGAGI. The CDR3 region is CASSYWDSKETQYF. CDR3 nucleotide sequence: TGTGCCAGCAGTTACTGGGACTCTAAAGAGACCCAGTACTTC.

This clone was found a few times. V usage is TRBV7-9 and J usage is TRBJ1-1; D is unclear. The CDR3 spans 15 residues. V was clipped by 5 bases and J by 7 bases, with 20 bases between them. Germline V gene lookup returns CDR1 SEHNR and CDR2 FQNEAQ (reference sequence). CDR3 protein: CASSLTVGSPNEAFF. The CDR3, as DNA: TGTGCCAGCAGCCTGACCGTTGGGAGCCCCAATGAAGCTTTCTTT.

This chain connects TRBV7-2 to TRBJ2-1; 7 bases line up with TRBD2. Trimming at V came to 3 bases and at J to 0 bases, leaving 8 bases not matched to a gene. Per the germline V gene, CDR1 is SGHTA and CDR2 is FQGNSA. The CDR3 extends over 17 amino acids. The CDR3 sequence is CASSFFRGSLSYNEQFF. CDR3 coding DNA: TGTGCCAGCAGCTTTTTTCGCGGGAGCCTCTCCTACAATGAGCAGTTCTTC. The variable domain in full, completed from reference TRBV7-2 and TRBJ2-1, reads GAGVSQSPSNKVTEKGKDVELRCDPISGHTALYWYRQSLGQGLEFLIYFQGNSAPDKSGLPSDRFSAERTGGSVSTLTIQRTQQEDSAVYLCASSFFRGSLSYNEQFFGPGTRLTVL.

CDR3 DNA sequence: TGTGCCAGCAGCTTAACACGGGGGTCCTACGAGCAGTACTTC. Translation: CASSLTRGSYEQYF. The chain employs TRBV7-2 and TRBJ2-7; D is perhaps TRBD2 (6 bases). Germline V CDR1 and CDR2: SGHTA, FQGNSA. This CDR3 has 14 residues. The V end was cut by 2 bases, the J end by 1 base, with 9 bases between. The variable domain in full, with the rest retrieved from reference TRBV7-2 and TRBJ2-7, is GAGVSQSPSNKVTEKGKDVELRCDPISGHTALYWYRQSLGQGLEFLIYFQGNSAPDKSGLPSDRFSAERTGGSVSTLTIQRTQQEDSAVYLCASSLTRGSYEQYFGPGTRLTVT.

The chain joins TRBV4-1 to TRBJ1-5, with 8 bases aligning to TRBD1. V dropped 0 bases and J dropped 7; count of bases not matched to a gene: 5. There are 15 residues in the CDR3. The V gene's germline CDR1 is MGHRA and CDR2 YSYEKL. The CDR3: CASSQDGQGRQPQHF. Written as DNA, the CDR3 is TGCGCCAGCAGCCAAGATGGACAGGGCCGACAGCCCCAGCATTTT.